This T cell receptor (beta chain) stems from a study of blood T cell repertoires in COVID-19. Study background: Donors in the United States, Italy and Spain gave samples during acute or convalescent COVID-19. T cells, B-cell-depleted T cells, or PBMCs provided the cDNA or gDNA that served as material.

Using immunoSEQ multiplex PCR, the repertoire was profiled, and TCRdb retains in-frame clones only, with some absent. This sample yields some 100,000 clones, of which roughly 88% are seen a single time; less than 7.5% belongs to the top ten. The count of this clone is one. The length of the CDR3 is 15 residues. Germline V gene lookup returns CDR1 MDHEN and CDR2 SYDVKM. The germline V and J ends were trimmed by 5 bases and 0 bases, with 13 bases remaining between them. The V call is TRBV28, the J call TRBJ1-2; D not certain. The sample was peripheral blood. The sequence was collected from a woman aged 60 to 75 with acute or convalescent COVID-19. CDR3 region: CASSRGPDSNYGYTF. The CDR3 DNA follows: TGTGCCAGCAGTCGCGGGCCAGATTCTAACTATGGCTACACCTTC.